The sample holds a few counts of the clone carrying this T cell receptor (beta chain). The CDR3 has 13 amino acids. Germline CDR1 and CDR2: DFQATT and SNEGSKA (reference sequence). The ends were cut back, 1 base at V and 8 bases at J, with 12 bases in the middle. TCRdb re-called the 5' RACE reads with MiXCR, one entry per CDR3 protein. The table lists 450,000 to 650,000 distinct CDR3 sequences, about 20% of them singletons. The source of the sample is a study of T-cell memory formation after mild COVID-19. The genes are TRBV20-1 and TRBJ2-4; either TRBD1 or TRBD2 may fit D (5 bases each). Sequenced: PBMCs or a T cell subset sorted from them (not recorded which). The TCR was taken from an adult woman who had mild COVID-19 (a few samples of this study predate the infection). Cell type and time point are not known. CDR3 residues: CSARGPGRDIQYF. In DNA form, the CDR3 reads TGCAGTGCTAGAGGCCCGGGACGGGACATTCAGTACTTC.